This T cell receptor (beta chain) came from a study of blood T cell repertoires in COVID-19 (TCRdb year 2020). Context from the whole study: Samples from collaborators originated in the United States, Italy and Spain and spanned both the acute and convalescent phases of COVID-19. The prospective study material was composed of cDNA or gDNA derived from T cells, B-cell-depleted T cells, or PBMCs. The dataset comprised deeply sampled blood TCRbeta repertoires from subjects exposed to, actively infected with, or recovered from COVID-19. A freely available public database, intended as a resource for researchers studying the immune response to SARS-CoV-2, is where the repertoires were released. Samples came from the ongoing ImmuneRACE study (first 160 participants) plus 1,254 subjects from 6 global collaborators. Nearly every sample came with metadata listing a de-identified subject ID, COVID-19 status, age in years and sex. HLA class I and class II types, where available, came from metadata supplied by the sample provider rather than from assay-based typing. Overall study outcomes, separate from this receptor: The quantity of clinical and demographic metadata differed by source and by participant and was supplied without curation.

CDR1 and CDR2 were assigned from the germline V gene as SGHRS and YFSETQ. The junction shows trimming of 3 bases on V and 1 base on J, and the gene matches do not reach 3 bases of it. The CDR3 numbers 15 residues from cysteine through phenylalanine. Only the CDR3 region is kept as DNA, spanning 45 bases read in frame from base 1. One collaborating source in Seattle enrolled patients during active infection and followed them longitudinally through the course of disease. Each collaborating institution followed its own protocols to collect whole blood in K2EDTA tubes. For TCRbeta analysis, collaborators shipped samples as frozen whole blood, isolated PBMCs, or DNA extracted from either of those sample types. In regard to this clone: Its target antigen remains unknown. Base qualities are not recorded, but no much larger clone differs from it by a single base.

TCRbeta CDR3 regions were amplified from genomic DNA using the immunoSEQ Assay, a bias-controlled multiplex PCR. In the authors' own workflow: The number of nucleated cells in each sample was estimated by amplification of reference gene primers within the assay. To quantify the absolute abundance of each unique TCRbeta CDR3 rearrangement, sequence reads were collapsed and filtered. For each sample, productive Simpson clonality was calculated as the square root of Simpson's diversity index across productive rearrangements. TCRdb re-hosts the immuneACCESS table, in-frame sequences only. Its copies lack some clones; in the studies checked, an unresolved V gene accounts for under half of them, and the cause for the rest is not known. That table gives V, J and clone size, and the DNA gave D and trimming. The sample table contains about 82,000 clones; only one count was recorded for under 80% of them. Clones ranked in the top ten supply about a third of the sample.

The sequence links TRBV5-1 to TRBJ1-4; TRBD1 lines up with 7 middle nucleotides. The TCR was taken from a man between 60 and 75 years old with COVID-19, enrolled during active disease. The specimen was peripheral blood. Here is the DNA: TGCGCCAGCAGCTCACAGGGGCAAACTAATGAAAAACTGTTTTTT. It encodes CASSSQGQTNEKLFF.